A single T cell receptor (beta chain) is shown here with its context. Its antigen is unknown. The CDR3 is made up of 14 amino acids. Germline loops: CDR1 LGHDT, CDR2 YNNKEL (reference sequence). V was cut by 2 bases and J by 7 bases, with 11 bases left in between. This record belongs to a study of T cells after yellow fever vaccination. TCRdb processed the 5' RACE reads anew with MiXCR; each CDR3 protein has one entry. The top ten hold roughly 3.4% of the sample, which has over 250,000 distinct CDR3 sequences, approximately 5.2% seen once. Study-wide results and caveats: The study re-detected most primary-vaccination clones after the booster (roughly 96% CD4, almost 90% CD8).

Sequenced here: CD4+ T cells sorted from PBMCs, sampled on the day of the yellow fever booster vaccination. The receptor's source is a man between 18 and 29 years old who received the YFV17D yellow fever vaccine. The V gene is TRBV3-1, the J gene TRBJ1-4; D is unresolved. In DNA, the CDR3 is TGTGCCAGCAGCCAAAACAGTCGGGGTGAAAAACTGTTTTTT. As protein: CASSQNSRGEKLFF. The full variable domain, rest sourced from reference TRBV3-1 and TRBJ1-4, is DTAVSQTPKYLVTQMGNDKSIKCEQNLGHDTMYWYKQDSKKFLKIMFSYNNKELIINETVPNRFSPKSPDKAHLNLHINSLELGDSAVYFCASSQNSRGEKLFFGSGTQLSVL.